One T cell receptor beta chain is described in this entry. Its target antigen remains unknown. Per-base quality was not reported, and no clone a single base away is much larger than it. In Seattle, one collaborating source enrolled patients while the infection was active and tracked those patients longitudinally over the course of disease. Collaborating institutions collected whole blood in K2EDTA tubes following their own protocols. For TCRbeta analysis, collaborator samples were shipped as frozen whole blood, as isolated PBMCs, or as DNA extracted from either sample type. This sample is part of a study of blood T cell repertoires in COVID-19 (dated by TCRdb to the early 2020s). In terms of the full investigation: Samples from collaborators originated in the United States, Italy and Spain and spanned both the acute and convalescent phases of COVID-19. The prospective study material was composed of cDNA or gDNA derived from T cells, B-cell-depleted T cells, or PBMCs. Deeply sampled blood TCRbeta repertoires from subjects exposed to, actively infected with, or recovered from COVID-19 were included in the dataset. The repertoires were made available in a free public database intended to serve as a resource for research on the immune response to SARS-CoV-2. Samples came from the ongoing ImmuneRACE study (first 160 participants) plus 1,254 subjects from 6 global collaborators. Nearly every sample came with metadata listing a de-identified subject ID, COVID-19 status, age in years and sex. Where available, HLA class I and class II types were obtained from metadata supplied by the sample provider rather than from assay-based typing.

The CDR3, from cysteine to phenylalanine, totals 18 residues. The retained sequence is limited to the CDR3, 54 bases, with the frame set at the first base. Ends trimmed: V by 3 bases, J by 2 bases; bases unmatched to a gene: 16. CDR1 and CDR2, looked up from the germline V gene (reference sequence), are DFQATT and SNEGSKA. Results the study describes overall, beyond this receptor: The amount of clinical and demographic metadata varied by source and participant and was provided uncurated.

TCRbeta CDR3 regions were amplified from genomic DNA using the immunoSEQ Assay, a bias-controlled multiplex PCR. The authors' analysis ran thus. Within the assay, amplification of reference gene primers was used to estimate how many nucleated cells each sample contained. Sequence reads were collapsed and filtered to measure the absolute abundance of every unique TCRbeta CDR3 rearrangement. For each sample, productive Simpson clonality was calculated as the square root of Simpson's diversity index across productive rearrangements. In its TCRdb copy, this immuneACCESS table keeps in-frame sequences only and misses some clones. Where compared with another copy, unresolved V genes explain less than half of these, and the others have no known cause. The V and J calls and clone size were taken over from that table, and D and trimming were inferred from the DNA. The sample has 60,000 or so clones on record, approximately 88% of them singletons. The ten largest account for 10% of the sample.

The chain employs TRBV20-1 and TRBJ2-3; 8 bases in the middle match TRBD2. The sequence derives from a man aged 25 to 40 with COVID-19, enrolled during active disease. The sequencing sample was made of peripheral blood. The bases are TGCAGTGCTAGTGAGGGAGGGACTAGAAAAGTATTCACAGATACGCAGTATTTT. Translated, this gives CSASEGGTRKVFTDTQYF.